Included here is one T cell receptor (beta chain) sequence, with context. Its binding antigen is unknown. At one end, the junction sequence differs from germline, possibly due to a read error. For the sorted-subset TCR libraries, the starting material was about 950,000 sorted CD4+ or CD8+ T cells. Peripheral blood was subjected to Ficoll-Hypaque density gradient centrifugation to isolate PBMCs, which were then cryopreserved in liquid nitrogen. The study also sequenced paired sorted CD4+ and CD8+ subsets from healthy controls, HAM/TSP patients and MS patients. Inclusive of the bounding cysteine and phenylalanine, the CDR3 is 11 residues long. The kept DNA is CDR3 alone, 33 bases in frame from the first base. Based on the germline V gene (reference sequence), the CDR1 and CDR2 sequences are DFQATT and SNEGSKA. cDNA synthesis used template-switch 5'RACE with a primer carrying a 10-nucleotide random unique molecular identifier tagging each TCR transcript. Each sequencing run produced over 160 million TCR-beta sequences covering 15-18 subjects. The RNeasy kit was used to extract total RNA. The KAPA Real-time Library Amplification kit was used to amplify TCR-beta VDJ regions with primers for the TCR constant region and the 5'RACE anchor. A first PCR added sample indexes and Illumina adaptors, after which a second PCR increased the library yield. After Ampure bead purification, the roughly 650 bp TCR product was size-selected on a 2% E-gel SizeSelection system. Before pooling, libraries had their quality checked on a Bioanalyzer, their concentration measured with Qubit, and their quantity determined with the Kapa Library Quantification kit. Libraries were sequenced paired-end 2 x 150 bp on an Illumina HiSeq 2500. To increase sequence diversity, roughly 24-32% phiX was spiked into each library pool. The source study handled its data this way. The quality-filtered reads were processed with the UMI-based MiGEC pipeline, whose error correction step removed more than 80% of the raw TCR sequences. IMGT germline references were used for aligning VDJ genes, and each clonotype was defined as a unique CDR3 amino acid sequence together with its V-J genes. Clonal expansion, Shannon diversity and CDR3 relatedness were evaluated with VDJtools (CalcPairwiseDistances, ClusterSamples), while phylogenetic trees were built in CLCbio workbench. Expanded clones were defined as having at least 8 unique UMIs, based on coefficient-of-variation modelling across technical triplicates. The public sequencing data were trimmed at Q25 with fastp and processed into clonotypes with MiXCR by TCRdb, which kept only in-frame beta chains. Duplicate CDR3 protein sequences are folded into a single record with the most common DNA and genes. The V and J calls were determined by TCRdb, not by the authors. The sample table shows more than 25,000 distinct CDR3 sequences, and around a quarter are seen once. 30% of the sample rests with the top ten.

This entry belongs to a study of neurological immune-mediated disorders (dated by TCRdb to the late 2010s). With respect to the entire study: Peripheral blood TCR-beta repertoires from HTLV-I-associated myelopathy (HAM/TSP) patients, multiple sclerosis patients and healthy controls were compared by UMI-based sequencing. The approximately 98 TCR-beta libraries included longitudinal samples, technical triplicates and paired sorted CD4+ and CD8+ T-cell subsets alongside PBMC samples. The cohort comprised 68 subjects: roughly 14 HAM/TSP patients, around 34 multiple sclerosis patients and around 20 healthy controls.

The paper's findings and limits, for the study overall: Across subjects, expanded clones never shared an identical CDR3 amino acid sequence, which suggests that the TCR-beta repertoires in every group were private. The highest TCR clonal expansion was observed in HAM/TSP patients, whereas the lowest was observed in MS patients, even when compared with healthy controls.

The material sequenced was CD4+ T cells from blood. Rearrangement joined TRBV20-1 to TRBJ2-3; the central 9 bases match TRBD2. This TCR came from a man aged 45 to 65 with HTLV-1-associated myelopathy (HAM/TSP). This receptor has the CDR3 CSIAGDYTQYF. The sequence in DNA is TGCAGCATAGCGGGGGACTATACACAGTATTTT.